The sample holds a few counts of the clone carrying this TCR beta chain. The antigen remains undetermined. Germline CDR1 is SGHNT and CDR2 is YENEEA. The CDR3 extends over 17 amino acids. V shed 1 base and J 5 bases; nucleotides not matched to a gene: 14. This sample is drawn from a study of PD-1 blockade in classical Hodgkin lymphoma. Regarding the study as a whole: CD4+ but not CD8+ TCR diversity rose significantly by C4D1.

The data were produced by immunoSEQ multiplex PCR, yet TCRdb's version contains in-frame clones alone and is incomplete. In the table there are some 93,000 clones, about three quarters of which are singletons. Time point here: cycle 4 day 1 (C4D1), after five to seven weeks of nivolumab. There was relapse after autologous stem cell transplantation in every patient, and there was variation in brentuximab vedotin exposure. This chain uses TRBV11-3 with TRBJ2-7; 7 bases match TRBD2. The receptor was isolated from a human donor with classical Hodgkin lymphoma. The input for sequencing was peripheral blood mononuclear cells (PBMCs), taken before the fourth cycle of nivolumab. The CDR3 coding sequence is TGTGCCAGCAGCTTAGTGCCCTTCCGGGAGGATGCACACGAGCAGTACTTC. Translated: CASSLVPFREDAHEQYF.